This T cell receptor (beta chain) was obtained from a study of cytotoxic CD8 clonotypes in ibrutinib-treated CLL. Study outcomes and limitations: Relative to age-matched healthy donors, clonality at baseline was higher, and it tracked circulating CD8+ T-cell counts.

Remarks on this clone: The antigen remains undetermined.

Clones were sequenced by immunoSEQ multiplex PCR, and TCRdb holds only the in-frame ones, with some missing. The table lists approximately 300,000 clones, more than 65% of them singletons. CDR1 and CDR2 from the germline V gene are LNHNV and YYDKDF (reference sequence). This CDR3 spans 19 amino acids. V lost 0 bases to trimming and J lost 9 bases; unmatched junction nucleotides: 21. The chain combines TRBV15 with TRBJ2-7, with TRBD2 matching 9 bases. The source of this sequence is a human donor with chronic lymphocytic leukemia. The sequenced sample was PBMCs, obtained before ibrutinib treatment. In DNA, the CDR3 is TGTGCCACCAGCAGAGACCAACCGCTCACTAGCGGGCTTCTACGGTTGCAGTACTTC. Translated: CATSRDQPLTSGLLRLQYF.